The 13 T cell receptor beta chains given below trace back to one sample, sequenced in a study of cytomegalovirus exposure and HLA in healthy donors. PCR amplification relied on 60 Vbeta primers (plus 13 Jbeta primers). The table came from immunoSEQ multiplex PCR; TCRdb's copy has only in-frame clones and leaves some out. The repertoire table contains roughly 120,000 clones. The sample was PBMCs. The receptors were sampled from a young man in good health and CMV-seronegative.

The J gene is TRBJ2-7, the V gene TRBV2; D is perhaps TRBD1 (5 bases). V was cut by 7 bases and J by 2 bases, with 9 bases left in between. Germline values: CDR1 SNHLY, CDR2 FYNNEI. The CDR3 is made up of 12 amino acids. DNA of the CDR3: TGTGCCAGCAATACAGGTACCTACGAGCAGTACTTC. Translating gives CASNTGTYEQYF.

The gene calls are TRBV29-1 and TRBJ2-3; 10 bases are shared with TRBD2. CDR3 size: 14 residues. The trim removed 5 bases at V and 4 bases at J, leaving 6 bases unmatched. Per germline, CDR1 SQVTM and CDR2 ANQGSEA. CDR3: CSVRAGGPADTQYF. The CDR3 bases are TGCAGCGTTAGAGCGGGGGGGCCCGCAGATACGCAGTATTTT.

This chain connects TRBV30 to TRBJ2-7; 10 bases are a match to TRBD2. V shed 0 bases and J 7 bases; nucleotides not matched to a gene: 3. The CDR3 runs 13 residues. Germline CDR1 GTSNPN, CDR2 SVGIG (reference sequence). The CDR3 coding sequence is TGTGCCTGGAGTGTAGCGGGGGGGTTTGAGCAGTACTTC. Translated, it gives CAWSVAGGFEQYF.

This sequence joins TRBV18 and TRBJ2-7; TRBD2 might be the D (6 bases). V was shortened by 3 bases and J by 3 bases, with 12 bases between the two germline ends. The CDR3 has 14 residues. From germline, CDR1 is KGHSH and CDR2 LQKENI. CDR3: CASSPGTGDYEQYF. The DNA of the CDR3 is TGTGCCAGCTCACCCGGGACGGGAGACTACGAGCAGTACTTC.

The CDR3 region is CASSQPDRGLYEQYF. CDR3 bases: TGTGCCAGCAGCCAACCGGACAGGGGGCTTTACGAGCAGTACTTC. The chain joins TRBV7-8 to TRBJ2-5; 11 bases are a match to TRBD1. The J call may be incorrect, as the DNA end agrees better with TRBJ2-7. From germline, CDR1 is SGHVS and CDR2 FQNEAQ. This CDR3 contains 15 residues.

The chain couples TRBV6-5 to TRBJ1-2; 7 positions match TRBD1. Germline lookup yields CDR1 MNHEY and CDR2 SVGAGI. CDR3 length equals 14 residues. Trimming took 6 bases from V and 6 from J; bases not matched to a gene: 10. CDR3 nucleotides: TGTGCCAGCAGGCCACCGGGACAGACGAATGGCTACACCTTC. Its translation is CASRPPGQTNGYTF.

The V and J genes are TRBV28 and TRBJ1-5, with D perhaps matching TRBD1 (6 bases). Germline assignment: CDR1 MDHEN and CDR2 SYDVKM. This CDR3 is 14 amino acids long. Trimming removed 8 bases at V and 5 bases at J, with 16 bases between. As DNA, the CDR3 is TGTGCCAGCGGCAGACAGGTTCTCGATCAGCCCCAGCATTTT. Translating it yields CASGRQVLDQPQHF.

The chain is built from TRBV7-6 and TRBJ2-7, with 8 bases aligning to TRBD1. Germline V lookup: CDR1 SGHVS, CDR2 FNYEAQ. The CDR3 loop spans 13 amino acids. With V trimmed by 4 bases and J by 7 bases, 6 bases remained unmatched. CDR3 DNA sequence: TGTGCCAGCAGCTGGGAGACAGGGGATGAGCAGTACTTC. It codes for CASSWETGDEQYF. Filled out from reference TRBV7-6 and TRBJ2-7, the complete variable domain reads GAGVSQSPRYKVTKRGQDVALRCDPISGHVSLYWYRQALGQGPEFLTYFNYEAQQDKSGLPNDRFSAERPEGSISTLTIQRTEQRDSAMYRCASSWETGDEQYFGPGTRLTVT.

The CDR3: CASSEAGGPPVSPLHF. CDR3 DNA: TGTGCCAGCAGTGAAGCGGGGGGGCCCCCGGTTTCACCCCTCCACTTT. This chain joins TRBV6-1 and TRBJ1-6, with TRBD1 as a possible D gene (6 bases). This CDR3 has 16 residues. CDR1 and CDR2 from the germline V gene are MNHNS and SASEGT. Deletions cut 0 bases from V and 9 bases from J, with 15 bases between.

The V gene is TRBV5-1, the J gene TRBJ1-1, with 7 bases that match TRBD1. Germline CDR1 SGHRS, CDR2 YFSETQ. The V segment lost 4 bases and the J segment 0 bases; nucleotides outside the gene matches: 3. This CDR3 contains 14 residues. For the CDR3, the DNA is TGCGCCAGCAGCGCACAGGGGATGAACACTGAAGCTTTCTTT. It specifies CASSAQGMNTEAFF. The full variable domain, its missing parts supplied by reference TRBV5-1 and TRBJ1-1, is KAGVTQTPRYLIKTRGQQVTLSCSPISGHRSVSWYQQTPGQGLQFLFEYFSETQRNKGNFPGRFSGRQFSNSRSEMNVSTLELGDSALYLCASSAQGMNTEAFFGQGTRLTVV.

V gene TRBV7-8 combines with J gene TRBJ2-7, with TRBD2 as a possible D gene (7 bases). Germline CDR1 and CDR2: SGHVS and FQNEAQ. Trimming removed 4 bases from V and 11 bases from J, with 24 bases in between. The CDR3 is made up of 15 amino acids. The CDR3 region has the DNA TGTGCCAGCAGCTGGGGGGGGCCTCTCGAAGCTTCGGAGTACTTC. Residues: CASSWGGPLEASEYF.

J is TRBJ2-7 and V is TRBV29-1; 10 bases map to TRBD2. J gave up 6 bases and V 4 bases, and 6 bases lay outside the gene matches. Germline assignment: CDR1 SQVTM and CDR2 ANQGSEA. The CDR3 is 13 amino acids. The DNA of the CDR3 is TGCAGCGTTGGAGGGACTAGCGTGTTCGAGCAGTACTTC. Translated, it gives CSVGGTSVFEQYF.

CDR3 DNA: TGCGCCAGCAGTCTCCCGGACAGGGGAAACTATGGCTACACCTTC. Translated, it gives CASSLPDRGNYGYTF. V and J are TRBV4-1 and TRBJ1-2, with 9 bases matching TRBD1. The CDR3 sequence is 15 residues long. Germline CDR1 and CDR2: MGHRA and YSYEKL. V trimming: 6 bases; J trimming: 2 bases; junction bases outside the gene matches: 7.